This T cell receptor beta chain derives from a study of human T cells and chemical hapten exposure. Study overall: DPC 0.01% went on the upper back by patch test, with reading at 6 days. Small pooled library volume differences mainly caused per-sample TCR yield variation.

TCRdb re-called the RACE reads with MiXCR, one entry per CDR3 protein. The sample lists a few hundred thousand distinct CDR3 sequences, about 9% occurring once. The CDR3 extends over 14 amino acids. The V segment lost 7 bases and the J segment 0 bases; nucleotides outside the gene matches: 5. The time point denotes: pre-sensitization, week 0. Treatment: therapeutic diphenylcyclopropenone sensitization with weekly scalp DPC. The drawing of blood occurred before each patch test was applied. Sequencing started from total RNA isolated from unfractionated whole blood. This clonotype was found many times. The starting material was whole blood, obtained in connection with sensitization to the hapten diphenylcyclopropenone (DPC). The J gene is TRBJ1-1, the V gene TRBV12-3 or TRBV12-4; 7 bases map to TRBD1. The sequence was collected from a woman in her forties with alopecia areata. Some clones in this sample may be carry-over from other donors' samples. This chain's CDR3 is CASTSTGVNTEAFF. The DNA of the CDR3 is TGTGCCAGCACCTCTACAGGGGTGAACACTGAAGCTTTCTTT.